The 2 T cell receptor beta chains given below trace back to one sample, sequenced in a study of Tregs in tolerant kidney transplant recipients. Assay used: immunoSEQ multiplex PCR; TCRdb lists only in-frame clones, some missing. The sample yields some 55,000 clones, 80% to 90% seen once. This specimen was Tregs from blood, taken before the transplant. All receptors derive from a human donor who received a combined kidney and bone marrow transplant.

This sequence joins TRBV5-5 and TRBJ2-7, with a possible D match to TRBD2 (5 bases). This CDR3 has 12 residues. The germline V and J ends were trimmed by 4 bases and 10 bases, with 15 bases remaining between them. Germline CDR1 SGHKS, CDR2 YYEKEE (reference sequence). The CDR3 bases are TGTGCCAGCAGCCCACCTGCGGGTCCCCAGTACTTC. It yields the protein CASSPPAGPQYF.

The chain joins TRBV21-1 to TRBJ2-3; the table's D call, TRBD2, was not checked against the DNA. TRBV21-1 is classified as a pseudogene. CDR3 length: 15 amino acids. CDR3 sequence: CASRITSGTTDTQYF. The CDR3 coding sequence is TGTGCCAGCAGGATAACTAGCGGAACCACAGATACGCAGTATTTT.